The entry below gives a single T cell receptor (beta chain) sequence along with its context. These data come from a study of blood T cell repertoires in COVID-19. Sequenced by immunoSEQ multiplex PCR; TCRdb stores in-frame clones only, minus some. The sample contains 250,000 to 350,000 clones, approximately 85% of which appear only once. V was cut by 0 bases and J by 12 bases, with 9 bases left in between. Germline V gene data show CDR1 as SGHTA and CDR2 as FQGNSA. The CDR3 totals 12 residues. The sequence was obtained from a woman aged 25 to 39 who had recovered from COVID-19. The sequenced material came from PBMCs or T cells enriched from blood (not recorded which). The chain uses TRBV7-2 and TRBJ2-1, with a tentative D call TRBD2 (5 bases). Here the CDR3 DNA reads TGTGCCAGCAGCTTAGCGTCGGGATTGCAGTTCTTC. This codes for CASSLASGLQFF.